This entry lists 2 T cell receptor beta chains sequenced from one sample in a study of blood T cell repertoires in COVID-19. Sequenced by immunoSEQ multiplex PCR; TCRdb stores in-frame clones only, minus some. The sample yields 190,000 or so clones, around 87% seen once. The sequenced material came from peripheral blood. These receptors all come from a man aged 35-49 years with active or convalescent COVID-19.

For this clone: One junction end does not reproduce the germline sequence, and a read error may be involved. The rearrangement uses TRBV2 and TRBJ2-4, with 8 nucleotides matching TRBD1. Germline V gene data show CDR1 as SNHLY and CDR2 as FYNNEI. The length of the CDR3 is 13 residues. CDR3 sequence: CASSEGQGAIQYF. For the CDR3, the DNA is TGTGCCAGCAGCGAAGGACAGGGAGCCATTCAGTACTTC.

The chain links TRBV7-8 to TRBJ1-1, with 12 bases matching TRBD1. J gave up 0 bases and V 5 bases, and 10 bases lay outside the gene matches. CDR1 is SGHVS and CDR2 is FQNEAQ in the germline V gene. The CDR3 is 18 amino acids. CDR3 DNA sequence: TGTGCCAGCAGCGTCCGGGACAGGGGGCTAGGCATGAACACTGAAGCTTTCTTT. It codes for CASSVRDRGLGMNTEAFF.